Listed below are T cell receptor beta chains from one sample, sequenced in a study of graft-versus-host responses after intestinal transplantation. These TCRs are of unknown antigen specificity. The repertoire was sequenced with immunoSEQ multiplex PCR; TCRdb's copy has only in-frame clones and lacks some. The data hold about 88,000 clones, with 91% observed a single time. Sequencing was performed on unstimulated CD4+ T cells sorted from spleen or lymph node cells, taken before transplant. These receptor sequences come from a human donor who was the organ donor for an intestinal transplant. Each CDR3 is given with its conserved first and last residue. A D gene is named only where the DNA matches it firmly. The size entry is marked missing in some rows and otherwise reads once, few, many or a size class.

TRBJ2-3 TRBV7-9 TRBD1 once CASSFNRGADTQYF
TRBJ2-7 TRBV28 TRBD2 NA CASSVTSGEQYF
TRBJ2-7 TRBV28 TRBD2 NA CASRSPGTSSYEQYF
TRBJ1-5 TRBV29-1 NA NA CSVGGHGNQPQHF
TRBJ2-7 TRBV6-6 NA NA CASSDSGSQPYEQYF
TRBJ1-1 TRBV12-5 TRBD1 NA CASGLALTGATNTEAFF
TRBJ1-2 TRBV15 NA NA CATSRGPQGFPYGYTF
TRBJ2-7 TRBV19 TRBD1 NA CASSNRGEQYF
TRBJ2-3 TRBV30 NA NA CAWSVPVDSLTDTQYF
TRBJ2-2 TRBV7-6 TRBD2 once CASSTTGGLAGIANTGELFF
TRBJ1-4 TRBV5-4 TRBD1 NA CASSSGTGRTTGEKLFF
TRBJ2-3 TRBV7-2 TRBD2 NA CASSLARLAGGTDTQYF
TRBJ2-3 TRBV5-1 NA NA CASSLVNTQYF
TRBJ1-5 TRBV2 NA NA CASSGGQTSNQPQHF
TRBJ1-2 TRBV29-1 TRBD1 NA CSVDGGQGGYGYTF
TRBJ2-5 TRBV7-3 TRBD2 NA CASSSAGGGETQYF
TRBJ1-2 TRBV19 TRBD1 NA CASKLRDRGRDGYTF
TRBJ2-4 TRBV5-6 NA NA CASSFLGVNIQYF
TRBJ2-3 TRBV28 TRBD2 once CASSLGGSGDTQYF
TRBJ2-7 TRBV28 TRBD1 NA CASSTPGQGSYEQYF
TRBJ1-2 TRBV30 TRBD1 NA CAWSVRQGANYGYTF
TRBJ1-1 TRBV30 TRBD1 few CAWSPGTDTEAFF
TRBJ2-2 TRBV6-1 TRBD2 once CASSREREWAGELFF
TRBJ2-1 TRBV2 TRBD2 NA CASSKQVAGGEQFF
TRBJ2-7 TRBV15 TRBD2 NA CATSRAPSGSYEQYF
TRBJ2-1 TRBV30 NA NA CAWRTGKKRSNEQFF
TRBJ2-1 TRBV2 NA NA CASSGQSSYNEQFF
TRBJ1-3 TRBV28 TRBD1 NA CASSFDRVPGNTIYF
TRBJ2-7 TRBV15 NA NA CATSRDPSYAYEQYF
TRBJ2-7 TRBV5-1 NA NA CASSSGLRYEQYF
TRBJ1-1 TRBV5-5 TRBD1 NA CASSTDRGRGVRTEAFF
TRBJ1-4 TRBV15 NA NA CATRNHFLVGGEKLFF
TRBJ2-1 TRBV4-2 TRBD2 NA CASSRRSAGGVYNEQFF
TRBJ2-2 TRBV6-6 TRBD2 NA CASSYTSGGTGELFF
TRBJ2-7 TRBV4-1 TRBD2 few CASSQALWSGRWDEQYF
TRBJ1-4 TRBV27 NA once CASSPAGRGERKRYNEKLFF
TRBJ2-1 TRBV7-8 TRBD2 NA CASSSAAGGFYNEQFF
TRBJ2-3 TRBV10-3 NA once CAIRTRRDTQYF
TRBJ1-1 TRBV10-2 NA once CASSDLGGVNTEAFF
TRBJ2-2 TRBV6-1 TRBD2 NA CASRLAGQNTGELFF
TRBJ1-5 TRBV14 NA NA CASSQENFVYRDSERQEPQHF
TRBJ1-1 TRBV23-1 NA NA CASSQYNAVTEASF
TRBJ1-1 TRBV28 NA NA CASSLGGMNTEAFF
TRBJ1-3 TRBV11-2 TRBD1 NA CASTRTGSGNTIYF
TRBJ2-1 TRBV6-6 TRBD2 NA CASSYSGLADNEQFF
TRBJ2-3 TRBV19 NA once CASSMSKGGTDTQYF
TRBJ2-1 TRBV5-6 NA NA CASSKRASFYNEQFF
TRBJ2-7 TRBV5-1 NA NA CASRREAQSSYEQYF
TRBJ1-3 TRBV27 NA NA CASRSSGERNTIYF
TRBJ1-1 TRBV7-9 TRBD1 NA CASMGTANTEAFF
TRBJ2-1 TRBV6-5 TRBD1 NA CASTQTDRDQFF
TRBJ2-1 TRBV5-4 TRBD2 NA CASSFGRGSYNEQFF
TRBJ1-2 TRBV28 TRBD1 NA CASSWTGKNYGYTF